Detailed here is one T cell receptor (beta chain). This clone occurred many times. No cognate antigen has been identified for it. Base qualities are not at hand, and no much larger clone is one base apart. The data were obtained in a study of OX40 agonist ivuxolimab in advanced cancers. Study-wide context: Ivuxolimab was a fully human IgG2 agonistic monoclonal antibody targeting the costimulatory receptor OX40 (CD134). Intravenous ivuxolimab was administered to patients every 2 weeks at six dose levels: 0.01, 0.1, 0.3, 1.5, 3 and 10 mg/kg. Among the roughly 50 dose-escalation patients, approximately 20 had hepatocellular carcinoma, approximately 15 melanoma, 9 renal cell carcinoma and 9 head and neck cancer. In the dose-escalation cohort, around four fifths of patients were male, and the mean age was around 60 years, with a range of roughly 20 to 85. Prior anti-PD-1, anti-PD-L1 or anti-CTLA-4 therapy was permitted, and 30% to 50% of dose-escalation patients had received checkpoint inhibitors. Partial responses occurred in three dose-escalation patients, of whom one had hepatocellular carcinoma and two had cutaneous melanoma. Peripheral TCRbeta sequencing aimed to test whether ivuxolimab altered TCR sequence diversity and caused clonal T-cell expansion. The paper reports the monotherapy dose-escalation portion (N ≈ 50 patients) of the phase I ivuxolimab trial. Overall results and qualifications from the work: Which antigens the clonally expanded peripheral T cells were specific for was not determined. At doses of 0.1 to 3.0 mg/kg, clonal expansion of both CD4+ and CD8+ blood T cells was observed from baseline to week 6. After ivuxolimab, expanded clones were on average more numerous among CD8+ T cells than among CD4+ T cells. Low levels of normalized T-cell clonal expansion were also seen in some patients who did not respond. In partial responders in the 0.1-3.0 mg/kg groups, normalized peripheral clonal expansion was found to be among the lowest, especially among CD8+ T cells.

Genomic DNA was extracted from sorted cells for sequencing of the TCRbeta CDR3 region. TCRbeta CDR3 regions were sequenced using the immunoSEQ Assay. As stored in TCRdb, this immuneACCESS dataset retains in-frame rearrangements with V and J assigned. A fraction of the clones does not appear; measured against another copy, unresolved V genes explain less than half of the discrepancy, and the remainder lacks a known reason. The sample includes some 66,000 clones, with roughly 80% observed a single time. Of the sample, 1.6% falls within the top ten clones. The CDR3 runs 14 amino acids, cysteine and phenylalanine included. The kept DNA is CDR3 alone, 42 bases in frame from the first base. V sheds 2 bases and J sheds 6 bases, leaving 14 bases between their ends. CDR1 and CDR2, looked up from the germline V gene, are MNHNS and SASEGT. The trial excluded patients who had a history of autoimmune disease or who were on systemic immunosuppression. Peripheral blood for TCR sequencing was drawn from every dose cohort at baseline, at cycle 4 day 1 and at cycle 7 day 1. The samples were taken from a phase I, first-in-human, multicenter, open-label dose-escalation trial of ivuxolimab. Adults with locally advanced or metastatic melanoma, renal cell, hepatocellular, or head and neck squamous cell carcinoma were enrolled in the trial. Before TCR sequencing, CD4+ T cells and CD8+ T cells were sorted from peripheral blood as separate populations.

The sequencing here drew on CD4+ or CD8+ T cells sorted from blood, taken in a trial of the OX40 agonist ivuxolimab. The TCR was taken from an adult with an advanced solid tumor such as melanoma, head and neck, liver or kidney cancer. The chain was built from TRBV6-1 and TRBJ2-7; tentative D gene TRBD1, with 6 bases matching. The CDR3 protein sequence reads: CASSELTVRGEQYF. The base sequence is TGTGCCAGCAGTGAACTGACAGTCAGGGGCGAGCAGTACTTC.